The rows below give T cell receptor beta chains drawn from one sample of a study of CD8 T cell repertoires and HIV-1 epitope variants. These receptors have no identified antigens. Assay used: immunoSEQ multiplex PCR; TCRdb lists only in-frame clones, some missing. In the table there are about 4,500 clones, less than 80% of which are singletons. The specimen sequenced was cultured CD8+ T cells derived from PBMCs. The receptors were sampled from a male donor with HIV. Both conserved end residues are part of each CDR3. The order of the fields is clone size, J gene, V gene, CDR3 protein. Clone size is given for some rows only: seen once, a few or many times, or a class if the clone is expanded.

>once|TRBJ2-5|TRBV10-2
CASSENDGTPEGETQYF
>.|TRBJ2-7|TRBV19
CASSNRPYEQYF
>.|TRBJ1-6|TRBV4-1
CASSPTGPSPLHF
>.|TRBJ2-7|TRBV6-5
CASGMAASYEQYF
>.|TRBJ2-1|TRBV30
CAWSGSSGGNEQFF
>.|TRBJ2-3|TRBV10-2
CASSEAAGLTDTQYF
>.|TRBJ2-1|TRBV6-1
CASSESPPVYNEQFF
>.|TRBJ1-6|TRBV7-2
CASRTYRASNSPLHF
>.|TRBJ2-5|TRBV5-8
CASSPGVRSYQETQYF
>.|TRBJ1-1|TRBV6-5
CASSYASGTEAFF
>.|TRBJ1-2|TRBV6-6
CASSYGTGALHYGYTF
>.|TRBJ2-7|TRBV2
CASSDSLGGAYEQYF
>.|TRBJ2-3|TRBV5-1
CASSLGLGGTDTQYF
>.|TRBJ2-7|TRBV4-2
CASSQAGGEQYF
>.|TRBJ2-1|TRBV7-2
CASSFFRTGLAGGSEQFF
>.|TRBJ1-4|TRBV30
CAWNLGQGFNEKLFF
>.|TRBJ1-5|TRBV5-3
CARSGTDYRALGERNQPQHF
>few|TRBJ2-7|TRBV11-2
CASSLGWTGGYEQYF
>.|TRBJ2-2|TRBV19
CATTWGAGELFF